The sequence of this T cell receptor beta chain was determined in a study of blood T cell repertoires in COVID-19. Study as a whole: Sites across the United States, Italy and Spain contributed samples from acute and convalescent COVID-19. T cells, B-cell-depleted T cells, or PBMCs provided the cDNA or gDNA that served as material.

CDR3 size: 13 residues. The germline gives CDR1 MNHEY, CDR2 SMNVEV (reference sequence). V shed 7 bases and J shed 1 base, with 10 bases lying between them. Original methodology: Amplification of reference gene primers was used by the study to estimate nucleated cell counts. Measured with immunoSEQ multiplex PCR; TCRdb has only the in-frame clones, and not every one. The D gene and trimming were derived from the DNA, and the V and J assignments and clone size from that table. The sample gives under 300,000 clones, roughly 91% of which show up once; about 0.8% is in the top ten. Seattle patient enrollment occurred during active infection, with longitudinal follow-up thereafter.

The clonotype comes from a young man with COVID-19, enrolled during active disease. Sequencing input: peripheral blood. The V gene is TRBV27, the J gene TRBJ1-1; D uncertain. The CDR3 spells CASTPHQNTEAFF. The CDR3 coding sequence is TGTGCCAGCACCCCACACCAGAACACTGAAGCTTTCTTT.